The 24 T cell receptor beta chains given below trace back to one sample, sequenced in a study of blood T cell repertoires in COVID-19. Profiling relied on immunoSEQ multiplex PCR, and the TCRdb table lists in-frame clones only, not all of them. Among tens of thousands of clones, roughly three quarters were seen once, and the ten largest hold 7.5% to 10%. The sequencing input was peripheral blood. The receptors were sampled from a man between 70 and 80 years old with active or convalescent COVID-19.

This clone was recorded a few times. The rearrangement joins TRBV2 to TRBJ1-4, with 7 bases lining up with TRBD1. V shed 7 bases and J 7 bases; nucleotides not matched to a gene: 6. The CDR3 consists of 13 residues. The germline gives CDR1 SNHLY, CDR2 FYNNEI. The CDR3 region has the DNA TGTGCCAGCATACGGGACAGACGTGAAAAACTGTTTTTT. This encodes CASIRDRREKLFF.

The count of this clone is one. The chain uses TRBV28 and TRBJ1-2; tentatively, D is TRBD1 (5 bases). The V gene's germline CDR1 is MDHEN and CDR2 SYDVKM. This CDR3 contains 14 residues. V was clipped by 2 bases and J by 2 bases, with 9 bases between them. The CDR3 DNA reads TGTGCCAGCAGTTTACCCGCAGGGAACTATGGCTACACCTTC. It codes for CASSLPAGNYGYTF.

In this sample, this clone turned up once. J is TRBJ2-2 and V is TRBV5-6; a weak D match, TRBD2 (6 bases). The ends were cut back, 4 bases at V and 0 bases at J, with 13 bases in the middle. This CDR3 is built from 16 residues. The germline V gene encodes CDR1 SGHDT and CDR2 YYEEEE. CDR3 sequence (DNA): TGTGCCAGCAGCCTTCCGGGACTCACGAACACCGGGGAGCTGTTTTTT. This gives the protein CASSLPGLTNTGELFF.

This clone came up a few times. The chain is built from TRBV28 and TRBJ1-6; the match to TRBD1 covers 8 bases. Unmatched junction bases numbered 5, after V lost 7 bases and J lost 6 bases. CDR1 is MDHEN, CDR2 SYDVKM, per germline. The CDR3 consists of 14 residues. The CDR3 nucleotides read TGTGCCAGCACCCCCAGGGGGCGTAATTCACCCCTCCACTTT. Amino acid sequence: CASTPRGRNSPLHF.

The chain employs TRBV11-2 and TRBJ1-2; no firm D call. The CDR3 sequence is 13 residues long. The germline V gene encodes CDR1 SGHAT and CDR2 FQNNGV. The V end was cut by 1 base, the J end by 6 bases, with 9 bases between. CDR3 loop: CASSLAVSNGYTF. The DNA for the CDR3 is TGTGCCAGCAGCTTAGCTGTGAGTAATGGCTACACCTTC.

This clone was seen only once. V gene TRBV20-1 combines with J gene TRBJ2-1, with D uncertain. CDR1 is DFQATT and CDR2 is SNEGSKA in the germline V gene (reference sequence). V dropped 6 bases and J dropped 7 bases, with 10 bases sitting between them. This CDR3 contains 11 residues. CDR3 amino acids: CSAQKTNEQFF. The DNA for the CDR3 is TGCAGTGCCCAGAAAACAAATGAGCAGTTCTTC.

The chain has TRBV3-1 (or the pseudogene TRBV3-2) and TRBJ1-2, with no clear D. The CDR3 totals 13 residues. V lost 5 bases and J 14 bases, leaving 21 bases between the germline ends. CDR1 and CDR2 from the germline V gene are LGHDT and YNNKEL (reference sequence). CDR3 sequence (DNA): TGTGCCAGCAGCATAGCAGCTACCCCCGAACGTACCTTC. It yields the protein CASSIAATPERTF.

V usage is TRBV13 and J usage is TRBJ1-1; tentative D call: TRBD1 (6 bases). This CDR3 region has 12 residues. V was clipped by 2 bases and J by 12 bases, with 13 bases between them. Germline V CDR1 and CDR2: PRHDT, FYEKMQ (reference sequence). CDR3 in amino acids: CASSLQDRETFF. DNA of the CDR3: TGTGCCAGCAGCTTACAGGACAGAGAAACTTTCTTT.

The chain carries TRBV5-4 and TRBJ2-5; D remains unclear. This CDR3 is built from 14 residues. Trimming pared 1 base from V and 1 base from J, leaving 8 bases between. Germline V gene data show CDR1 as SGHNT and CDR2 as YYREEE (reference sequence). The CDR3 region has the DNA TGTGCCAGCAGCTTGAACGGTTTCCAAGAGACCCAGTACTTC. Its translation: CASSLNGFQETQYF.

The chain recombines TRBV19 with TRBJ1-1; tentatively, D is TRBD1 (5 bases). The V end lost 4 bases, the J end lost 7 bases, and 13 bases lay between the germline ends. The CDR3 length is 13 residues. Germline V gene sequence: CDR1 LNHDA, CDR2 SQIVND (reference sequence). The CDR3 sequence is CASSRQRESEAFF. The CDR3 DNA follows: TGTGCCAGTAGTAGACAGAGAGAGAGTGAAGCTTTCTTT. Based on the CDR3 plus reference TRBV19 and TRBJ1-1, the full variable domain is DGGITQSPKYLFRKEGQNVTLSCEQNLNHDAMYWYRQDPGQGLRLIYYSQIVNDFQKGDIAEGYSVSREKKESFPLTVTSAQKNPTAFYLCASSRQRESEAFFGQGTRLTVV.

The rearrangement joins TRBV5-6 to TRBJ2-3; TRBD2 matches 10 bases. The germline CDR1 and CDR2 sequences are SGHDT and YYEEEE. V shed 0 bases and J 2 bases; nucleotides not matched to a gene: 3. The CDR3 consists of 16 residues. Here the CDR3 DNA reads TGTGCCAGCAGCTTGGCTACTAGCGGGACCACAGATACGCAGTATTTT. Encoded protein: CASSLATSGTTDTQYF.

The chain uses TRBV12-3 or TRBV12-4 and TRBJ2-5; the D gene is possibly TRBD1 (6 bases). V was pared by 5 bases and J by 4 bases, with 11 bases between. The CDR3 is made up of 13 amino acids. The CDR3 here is CASSHTGPETQYF. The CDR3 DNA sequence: TGTGCCAGCAGTCATACAGGGCCAGAGACCCAGTACTTC.

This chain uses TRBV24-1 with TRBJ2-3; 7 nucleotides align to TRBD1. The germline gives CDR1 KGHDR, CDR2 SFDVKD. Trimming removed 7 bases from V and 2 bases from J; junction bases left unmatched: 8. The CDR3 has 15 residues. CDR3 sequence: CATSLPGQSTDTQYF. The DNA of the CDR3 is TGTGCCACCAGCCTTCCGGGACAGTCCACAGATACGCAGTATTTT.

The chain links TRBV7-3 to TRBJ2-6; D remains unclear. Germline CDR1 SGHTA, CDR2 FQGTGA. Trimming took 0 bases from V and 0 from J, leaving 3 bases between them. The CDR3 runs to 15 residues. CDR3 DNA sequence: TGTGCCAGCAGCTTAACTAGCTCTGGGGCCAACGTCCTGACTTTC. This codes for CASSLTSSGANVLTF.

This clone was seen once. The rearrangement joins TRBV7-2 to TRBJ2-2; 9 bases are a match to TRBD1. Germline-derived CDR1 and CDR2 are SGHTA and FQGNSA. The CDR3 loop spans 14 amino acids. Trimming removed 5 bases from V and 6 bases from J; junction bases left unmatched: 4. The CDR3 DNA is TGTGCCAGCAGCCAATGGACAGGGGCCGGGGAGCTGTTTTTT. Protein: CASSQWTGAGELFF.

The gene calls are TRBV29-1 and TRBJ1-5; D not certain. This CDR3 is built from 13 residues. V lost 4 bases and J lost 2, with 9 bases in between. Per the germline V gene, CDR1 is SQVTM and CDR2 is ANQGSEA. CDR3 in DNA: TGCAGCGTTGGTCTCGCAGGCAATCAGCCCCAGCATTTT. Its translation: CSVGLAGNQPQHF. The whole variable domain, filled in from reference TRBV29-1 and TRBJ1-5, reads SAVISQKPSRDICQRGTSLTIQCQVDSQVTMMFWYRQQPGQSLTLIATANQGSEATYESGFVIDKFPISRPNLTFSTLTVSNMSPEDSSIYLCSVGLAGNQPQHFGDGTRLSIL.

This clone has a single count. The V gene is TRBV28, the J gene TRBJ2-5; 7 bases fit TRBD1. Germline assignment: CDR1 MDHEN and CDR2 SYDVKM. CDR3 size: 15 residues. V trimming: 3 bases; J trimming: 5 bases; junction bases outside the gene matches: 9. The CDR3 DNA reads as TGTGCCAGCAGTTTCGAGACAGGGCGTGCGGAGACCCAGTACTTC. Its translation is CASSFETGRAETQYF.

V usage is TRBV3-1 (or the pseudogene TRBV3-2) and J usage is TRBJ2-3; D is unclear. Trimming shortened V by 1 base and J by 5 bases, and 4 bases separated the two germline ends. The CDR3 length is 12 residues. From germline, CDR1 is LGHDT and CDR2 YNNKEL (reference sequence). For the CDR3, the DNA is TGTGCCAGCAGCCAAGCGAGAGATACGCAGTATTTT. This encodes CASSQARDTQYF.

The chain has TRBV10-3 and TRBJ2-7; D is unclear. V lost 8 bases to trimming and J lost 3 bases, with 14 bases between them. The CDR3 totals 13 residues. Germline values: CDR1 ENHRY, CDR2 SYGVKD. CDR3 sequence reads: CAIGTNQGYEQYF. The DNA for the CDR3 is TGTGCCATCGGAACTAACCAAGGCTACGAGCAGTACTTC.

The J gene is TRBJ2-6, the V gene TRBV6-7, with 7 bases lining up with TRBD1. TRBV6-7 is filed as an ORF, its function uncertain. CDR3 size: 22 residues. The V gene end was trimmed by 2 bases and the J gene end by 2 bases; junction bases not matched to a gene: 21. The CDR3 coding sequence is TGTGCCAGCAGTTACCCCCCCAGAAAAAGACAGGGTCTAGTGACTGGGGCCAACGTCCTGACTTTC. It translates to CASSYPPRKRQGLVTGANVLTF.

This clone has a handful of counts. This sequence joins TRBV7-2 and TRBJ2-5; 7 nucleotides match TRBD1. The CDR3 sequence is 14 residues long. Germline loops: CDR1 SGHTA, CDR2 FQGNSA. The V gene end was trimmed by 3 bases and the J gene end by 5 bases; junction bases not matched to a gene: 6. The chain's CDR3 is CASSFTGVGETQYF. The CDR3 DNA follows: TGTGCCAGCAGCTTTACAGGGGTGGGGGAGACCCAGTACTTC.

CDR3: CASSHRRALAGDYNEQFF. The CDR3 nucleotides are TGCGCCAGCAGCCACCGAAGGGCCCTAGCGGGAGACTACAATGAGCAGTTCTTC. The chain joins TRBV4-1 to TRBJ2-1; 10 bases agree with TRBD2. Germline CDR1 MGHRA, CDR2 YSYEKL. The CDR3 has 18 residues. The V segment lost 3 bases and the J segment 3 bases; nucleotides outside the gene matches: 11.

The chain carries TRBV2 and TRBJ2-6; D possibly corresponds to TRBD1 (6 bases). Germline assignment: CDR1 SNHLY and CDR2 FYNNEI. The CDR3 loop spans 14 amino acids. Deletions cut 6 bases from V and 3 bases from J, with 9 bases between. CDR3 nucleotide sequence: TGTGCCAGCAGGGGGGCCAATGGGGCCAACGTCCTGACTTTC. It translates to CASRGANGANVLTF.

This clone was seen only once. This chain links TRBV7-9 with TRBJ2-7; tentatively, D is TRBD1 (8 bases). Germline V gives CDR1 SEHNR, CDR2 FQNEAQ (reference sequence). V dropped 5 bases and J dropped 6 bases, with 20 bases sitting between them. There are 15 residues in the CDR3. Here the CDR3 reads CASSKYRGGAPEQYF. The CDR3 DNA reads TGTGCCAGCAGCAAATACAGGGGGGGAGCCCCCGAGCAGTACTTC.